This entry lists 28 T cell receptor beta chains sequenced from one sample in a study of blood T cells in healthy people across ages. Sample-barcoded 5' priming and a J-beta primer mix drove a second PCR of roughly 7 to 11 cycles. One entry per CDR3 protein results from TCRdb running MiXCR on the 5' RACE reads. The table has roughly 1,000,000 distinct CDR3 sequences, around 27% seen once. These data also featured in a second study, about T cells of mothers and their children.

Sequenced material: blood. The receptors here all came from a girl aged 2-10 years in good health.

The rearrangement joins TRBV29-1 to TRBJ1-2, with unresolved D. CDR3 size: 13 residues. V was clipped by 4 bases and J by 2 bases, with 11 bases between them. The V gene's germline CDR1 is SQVTM and CDR2 ANQGSEA. CDR3: CSVAPALNYGYTF. The CDR3 DNA follows: TGCAGCGTTGCACCAGCCTTGAACTATGGCTACACCTTC.

This clonotype was seen more than once but under ten times. The chain employs TRBV6-6 and TRBJ1-1, with a weak D call TRBD1 (6 bases). V was shortened by 0 bases and J by 6 bases, with 14 bases between the two germline ends. The CDR3 is 15 residues long. Germline assignment: CDR1 MNHNY and CDR2 SVGAGI (reference sequence). In nucleotides, the CDR3 is TGTGCCAGCAGTTACTCGACGGCAGGGGTTGCTGAAGCTTTCTTT. Translating it yields CASSYSTAGVAEAFF.

Notes on this clonotype: One end of the junction fails to match germline, which may point to a read error. The V call is TRBV28, the J call TRBJ2-7; maybe TRBD2 (7 bases). Germline CDR1 is MDHEN and CDR2 is SYDVKM. The CDR3 extends over 14 amino acids. CDR3 sequence reads: CASRGGGSTYEKYF. The CDR3 coding sequence is TGTGCCAGCAGGGGGGGGGGCAGCACCTACGAGAAGTACTTC.

The gene calls are TRBV20-1 and TRBJ2-4; maybe TRBD2 (5 bases). The CDR3 is 13 residues long. Trimming left V 5 bases short and J 0 bases short, with 8 bases between. From germline, CDR1 is DFQATT and CDR2 SNEGSKA (reference sequence). The CDR3 DNA is TGCAGTGCTTTGGACTTAGCCAAAAACATTCAGTACTTC. Amino acid sequence: CSALDLAKNIQYF.

This clonotype has just a few counts. The rearrangement links TRBV5-1 to TRBJ1-6, with D possibly TRBD1 on 5 matching bases. The V gene's germline CDR1 is SGHRS and CDR2 YFSETQ. There are 15 residues in the CDR3. V was clipped by 2 bases and J by 9 bases, with 15 bases between them. The CDR3 spells CASSFALGVSSPLHF. The CDR3 bases are TGCGCCAGCAGCTTTGCTTTAGGGGTCAGTTCACCCCTCCACTTT. The entire variable domain, with the rest obtained from reference TRBV5-1 and TRBJ1-6, is as follows: KAGVTQTPRYLIKTRGQQVTLSCSPISGHRSVSWYQQTPGQGLQFLFEYFSETQRNKGNFPGRFSGRQFSNSRSEMNVSTLELGDSALYLCASSFALGVSSPLHFGNGTRLTVT.

This chain joins TRBV20-1 and TRBJ2-5; D is possibly TRBD2 (6 bases). Germline assignment: CDR1 DFQATT and CDR2 SNEGSKA (reference sequence). The CDR3 runs to 14 residues. Trimming took off 3 bases at V and 4 bases at J, with 15 bases between the two ends. The CDR3 is CSASYGDLGETQYF. In nucleotides, the CDR3 is TGCAGTGCTAGCTACGGGGACTTGGGAGAGACCCAGTACTTC.

The chain couples TRBV7-2 to TRBJ1-4; maybe TRBD1 (5 bases). The V and J ends lost 7 bases and 8 bases respectively, with 17 bases between them. Germline values: CDR1 SGHTA, CDR2 FQGNSA. This CDR3 is 14 amino acids long. The CDR3 reads CASTWDYSREKLFF. The CDR3 DNA reads as TGTGCCAGCACCTGGGACTACTCAAGGGAAAAACTGTTTTTT.

Only a few counts were recorded for this clonotype. The rearrangement joins TRBV5-5 to TRBJ2-5; maybe TRBD1 (5 bases). The DNA matches TRBJ2-7 better at its end, which makes the J call doubtful. CDR1 and CDR2 from the germline V gene are SGHKS and YYEKEE (reference sequence). The CDR3 runs to 14 residues. In nucleotides, the CDR3 is TGTGCCAGCAGCTTGGGACAGACACTCTACGAGCAGTACTTC. Its translation: CASSLGQTLYEQYF.

This clonotype turned up a few times. This chain uses TRBV27 with TRBJ2-5; TRBD2 might be the D (5 bases). CDR1 is MNHEY and CDR2 is SMNVEV in the germline V gene (reference sequence). The CDR3 loop spans 14 amino acids. V lost 3 bases, J lost 2 bases, and 10 bases lay in between. The CDR3 sequence: CASSFSWEQETQYF. CDR3 nucleotides: TGTGCCAGCAGTTTTAGTTGGGAGCAAGAGACCCAGTACTTC.

This rearrangement joins TRBV20-1 to TRBJ2-6; D is uncertain. V was pared by 6 bases and J by 2 bases, with 8 bases between. The CDR3 consists of 13 residues. Germline CDR1 reads DFQATT; CDR2 reads SNEGSKA (reference sequence). Here the CDR3 reads CSAVVAGANVLTF. CDR3 DNA sequence: TGCAGTGCCGTAGTAGCTGGGGCCAACGTCCTGACTTTC.

The CDR3 DNA follows: TGCAGCGGCCGAAAAGGACAGGGTATGCATGAGCAGTTCTTC. Translated: CSGRKGQGMHEQFF. The rearrangement uses TRBV29-1 and TRBJ2-1, with TRBD1 matching over 8 bases. V lost 7 bases and J lost 8; bases outside the gene matches: 13. CDR1 and CDR2 from the germline V gene are SQVTM and ANQGSEA. This CDR3 comprises 14 residues.

Only a few counts were recorded for this clonotype. The chain has TRBV7-2 and TRBJ2-1; D is unclear. Trimming left V 2 bases short and J 0 bases short, with 14 bases between. The CDR3 contains 17 residues. CDR1 is SGHTA, CDR2 FQGNSA, per germline. The DNA for the CDR3 is TGTGCCAGCAGCTTACTTCTTGAGAGATTCTCCTACAATGAGCAGTTCTTC. It codes for CASSLLLERFSYNEQFF. The full variable domain, in which reference TRBV7-2 and TRBJ2-1 provide the parts outside the CDR3, is GAGVSQSPSNKVTEKGKDVELRCDPISGHTALYWYRQSLGQGLEFLIYFQGNSAPDKSGLPSDRFSAERTGGSVSTLTIQRTQQEDSAVYLCASSLLLERFSYNEQFFGPGTRLTVL.

The chain combines TRBV5-1 with TRBJ1-2, with 11 bases fitting TRBD1. Trimming at V came to 4 bases and at J to 2 bases, leaving 7 bases not matched to a gene. The CDR3 extends over 16 amino acids. CDR1 SGHRS and CDR2 YFSETQ come from the germline V gene. The CDR3 spells CASSLWTGGANYGYTF. CDR3 bases: TGCGCCAGCAGCCTGTGGACAGGGGGCGCCAACTATGGCTACACCTTC.

This clonotype was counted only a few times. The CDR3 protein is CASSQLRVFPDTQYF. CDR3 nucleotide sequence: TGTGCCAGCAGCCAACTCAGGGTTTTCCCAGATACGCAGTATTTT. The chain is built from TRBV4-2 and TRBJ2-3; weak D call: TRBD1 (5 bases). This CDR3 contains 15 residues. Germline loops: CDR1 LGHNA, CDR2 YNFKEQ. The V and J ends lost 2 bases and 4 bases respectively, with 13 bases between them.

This clonotype was seen more than once but under ten times. This chain joins TRBV29-1 and TRBJ2-3; either TRBD1 or TRBD2 may supply D (5 bases each). The CDR3 sequence is 14 residues long. Germline loops: CDR1 SQVTM, CDR2 ANQGSEA. V shed 1 base and J shed 4 bases, with 12 bases lying between them. CDR3 DNA sequence: TGCAGCGTTGAAGCCTCTGGGGACCCAGATACGCAGTATTTT. It codes for CSVEASGDPDTQYF.

The chain employs TRBV7-6 and TRBJ2-1, with 8 bases identical to TRBD2. Germline V gene data show CDR1 as SGHVS and CDR2 as FNYEAQ. The CDR3 is 16 amino acids. V lost 5 bases to trimming and J lost 1 base; unmatched junction nucleotides: 7. The CDR3 bases are TGTGCCAGCAGCCGCCAGGGACTAGTTTCCTACAATGAGCAGTTCTTC. Its translation is CASSRQGLVSYNEQFF.

This clonotype has only a few counts. Germline and junction disagree at one end, which may indicate a read error. The chain carries TRBV7-9 and TRBJ1-4, with D perhaps TRBD1 (5 bases). Germline-derived CDR1 and CDR2 are SEHNR and FQNEAQ (reference sequence). The CDR3 covers 14 residues. CDR3 nucleotides: TGTGCCGGCAGCGGGACCTCAACTAATGAAAAACTGTTTTTT. Residues: CAGSGTSTNEKLFF.

This clonotype was found a few times. The chain combines TRBV7-2 with TRBJ2-5; D is possibly TRBD1 (6 bases). V lost 5 bases and J 1 base, leaving 14 bases between the germline ends. This CDR3 is built from 15 residues. Per the germline V gene, CDR1 is SGHTA and CDR2 is FQGNSA. The CDR3 DNA reads as TGTGCCAGCAGCCCGGACAGCCCCCTCCAAGAGACCCAGTACTTC. Amino acids: CASSPDSPLQETQYF.

V gene TRBV24-1 combines with J gene TRBJ2-1; D unclear. Germline CDR1 and CDR2: KGHDR and SFDVKD. Trimming removed 3 bases from V and 4 bases from J, with 6 bases in between. The CDR3 extends over 13 amino acids. The CDR3 sequence is CATSDGKYNEQFF. CDR3 in DNA: TGTGCCACCAGTGATGGGAAATACAATGAGCAGTTCTTC.

This clonotype turned up a few times. The rearrangement uses TRBV29-1 and TRBJ1-2, with 8 bases lining up with TRBD1. This CDR3 comprises 11 residues. V shed 5 bases, J shed 8 bases, and the junction held 4 bases outside the gene matches. Germline CDR1 reads SQVTM; CDR2 reads ANQGSEA. DNA for the CDR3: TGCAGCGTTCAGGGGGCGGTCGGCTACACCTTC. Translated, it gives CSVQGAVGYTF.

A few counts support this clonotype. This chain uses TRBV28 with TRBJ2-5; 7 positions agree with TRBD1. The tail of the sequence fits TRBJ2-7 better, so the J call may be wrong. The CDR3 sequence is 16 residues long. Germline assignment: CDR1 MDHEN and CDR2 SYDVKM. CDR3 protein: CASSPTRDSFSYEQYF. The CDR3 nucleotides are TGTGCCAGCAGCCCCACAAGGGACAGCTTCTCCTACGAGCAGTACTTC.

The chain links TRBV27 to TRBJ1-2, with 9 bases identical to TRBD1. The V gene's germline CDR1 is MNHEY and CDR2 SMNVEV (reference sequence). The CDR3 length is 16 residues. Trimming took 4 bases from V and 6 from J; bases not matched to a gene: 12. CDR3 bases: TGTGCCAGCAGTTCCCTACTCCGGACAGGGGAGGATGGCTACACCTTC. Translated: CASSSLLRTGEDGYTF.

The chain carries TRBV25-1 and TRBJ2-7; possibly TRBD1 or TRBD2 for D (5 bases each). This CDR3 comprises 14 residues. The V gene's germline CDR1 is MGHDK and CDR2 SYGVNS. The V end lost 3 bases, the J end lost 3 bases, and 12 bases lay between the germline ends. DNA for the CDR3: TGTGCCAGCAGTGATATTGGGACGGGCTACGAGCAGTACTTC. Amino acid sequence: CASSDIGTGYEQYF.

This clonotype was counted between two and nine times. This chain uses TRBV7-2 with TRBJ1-3, with D maybe TRBD1 (5 bases). This CDR3 has 16 residues. V lost 4 bases and J 0 bases, leaving 13 bases between the germline ends. Germline V gene sequence: CDR1 SGHTA, CDR2 FQGNSA. Here the CDR3 DNA reads TGTGCCAGCAGCTCCAGACAGAGTATCTCTGGAAACACCATATATTTT. This translates into CASSSRQSISGNTIYF.

The chain combines TRBV6-2 or TRBV6-3 with TRBJ2-7; D unclear. Germline lookup yields CDR1 MNHEY and CDR2 SVGEGT. V lost 4 bases and J 0 bases, leaving 10 bases between the germline ends. This CDR3 has 14 residues. The CDR3 DNA is TGTGCCAGCAGTTCTAGTCGGGCCTCCTACGAGCAGTACTTC. Its protein is CASSSSRASYEQYF.

This clonotype turned up a few times. This chain connects TRBV4-2 to TRBJ2-1, with 8 nucleotides matching TRBD2. The germline gives CDR1 LGHNA, CDR2 YNFKEQ. This CDR3 spans 18 amino acids. J was trimmed by 0 bases and V by 5 bases; bases with no gene match: 12. CDR3 DNA sequence: TGTGCCAGCAGCAGCGGACTAGCCCAAAGGAGCTCCTACAATGAGCAGTTCTTC. Translated, it gives CASSSGLAQRSSYNEQFF.

The J gene is TRBJ2-5, the V gene TRBV20-1; D not certain. Germline V lookup: CDR1 DFQATT, CDR2 SNEGSKA (reference sequence). The CDR3 extends over 14 amino acids. Trimming cost V 7 bases and J 4 bases, with 19 bases left between them. The CDR3: CSGSRIGVGETQYF. CDR3 nucleotide sequence: TGCAGTGGGAGTAGGATCGGCGTAGGAGAGACCCAGTACTTC.

This clonotype was detected a few times. A read error may produce the germline difference seen at one junction end. The DNA for the CDR3 is TGTGCTAGCAGCTTATTCGGGACTAGCGGGAGCGGGGAGCTGTTTTTT. It encodes CASSLFGTSGSGELFF. The chain has TRBV7-7 and TRBJ2-2; TRBD2 matches at 14 bases. CDR3 size: 16 residues. Per germline, CDR1 SSHAT and CDR2 FNYEAQ (reference sequence).